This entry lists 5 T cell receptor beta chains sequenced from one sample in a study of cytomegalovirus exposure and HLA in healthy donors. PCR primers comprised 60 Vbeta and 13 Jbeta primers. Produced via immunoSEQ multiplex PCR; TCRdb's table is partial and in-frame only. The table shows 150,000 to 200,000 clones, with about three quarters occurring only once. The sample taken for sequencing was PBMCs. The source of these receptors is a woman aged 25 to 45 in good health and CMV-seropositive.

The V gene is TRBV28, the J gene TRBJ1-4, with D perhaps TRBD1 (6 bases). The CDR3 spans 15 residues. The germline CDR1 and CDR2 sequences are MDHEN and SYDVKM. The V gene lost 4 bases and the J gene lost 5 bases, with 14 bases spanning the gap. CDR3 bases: TGTGCCAGCAGTTCACAACAGGGTCCGAATGAAAAACTGTTTTTT. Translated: CASSSQQGPNEKLFF.

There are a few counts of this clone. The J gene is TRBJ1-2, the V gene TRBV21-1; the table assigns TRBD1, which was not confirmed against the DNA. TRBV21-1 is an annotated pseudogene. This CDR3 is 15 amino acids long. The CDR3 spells CASSKSQGASCGYTF. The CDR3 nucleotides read TGTGCCAGCAGCAAAAGCCAGGGGGCGTCGTGTGGCTACACCTTC.

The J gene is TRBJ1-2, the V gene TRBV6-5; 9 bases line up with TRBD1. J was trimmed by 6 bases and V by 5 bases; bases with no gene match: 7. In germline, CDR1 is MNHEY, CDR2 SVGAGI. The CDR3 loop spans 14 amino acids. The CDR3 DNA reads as TGTGCCAGCAGTCGGTCGGGACAGGGTAATGGCTACACCTTC. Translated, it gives CASSRSGQGNGYTF.

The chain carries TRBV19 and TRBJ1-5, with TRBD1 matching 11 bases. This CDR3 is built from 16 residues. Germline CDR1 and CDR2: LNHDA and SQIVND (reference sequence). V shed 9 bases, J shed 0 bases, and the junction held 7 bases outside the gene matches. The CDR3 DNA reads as TGTGCCAGCGGGACAGGGGGAATTTATAGCAATCAGCCCCAGCATTTT. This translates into CASGTGGIYSNQPQHF.

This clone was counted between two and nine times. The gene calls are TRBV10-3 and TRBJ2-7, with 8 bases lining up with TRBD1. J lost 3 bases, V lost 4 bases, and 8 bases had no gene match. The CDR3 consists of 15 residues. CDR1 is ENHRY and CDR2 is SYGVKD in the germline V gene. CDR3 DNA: TGTGCCATCAGTGGTTATCAGGGGGCTAGCTACGAGCAGTACTTC. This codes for CAISGYQGASYEQYF.